This T cell receptor (beta chain) is drawn from a study of T-cell memory formation after mild COVID-19. Background on the study: For the most part, TCR clusters were specific to one donor. Study-wide results and caveats: CD4+ clones that contracted lay mainly in CM and EM; CD8+ ones lay in EMRA. SARS-CoV-2 specificity of second-wave clones peaking day 37 was unconfirmed.

The TCR alpha and TCR beta cDNA libraries, bearing sample barcodes and UMIs, were generated by 5'RACE using constant-segment primers. TCRdb processed the 5' RACE reads anew with MiXCR; each CDR3 protein has one entry. The sample includes some 150,000 distinct CDR3 sequences, 6% to 7% of them seen just once. The CDR3 totals 13 residues. Looked up from germline, CDR1 is DFQATT and CDR2 is SNEGSKA (reference sequence). V dropped 4 bases and J dropped 8 bases, with 15 bases sitting between them. This clonotype was seen at least ten times. Its target is unknown. The TCR sequence derives from an adult woman who had mild COVID-19 (a few samples of this study predate the infection). Cell type and time point are not known. The rearrangement links TRBV20-1 to TRBJ2-1; D tentatively fits TRBD1 or TRBD2 (7 bases each). The sequencing sample was made of PBMCs or a T cell subset sorted from them (not recorded which). The CDR3 is CSATRPGGDEQFF. The CDR3 bases are TGCAGTGCTACCCGGCCAGGGGGGGATGAGCAGTTCTTC.